Shown below are 3 T cell receptor delta chains from a single sample sequenced in a study of gamma-delta T cells after stem cell transplantation. TCRdb applied CATT to the RT-PCR reads for clone calling. The sample lists approximately 1,100 delta-chain clones; about 3.8% were seen once. Input material: gamma-delta T cells. All receptors derive from a human donor. It is not recorded whose cells these are; they may come from a transplant donor.

Notes on this clone: A single base is all that separates this from a far larger clone, so a read error is likely. Other DNA sequences in this sample translate to the same CDR3. V usage is TRDV2 and J usage is TRDJ1; 7 bases fit TRDD3. Per germline, CDR1 GEAIGNYY and CDR2 EKD. The CDR3 spans 17 residues. V shed 1 base and J 5 bases; nucleotides not matched to a gene: 15. This CDR3 is CACDTLGGGPSTDKLIF. Here the CDR3 DNA reads TGTGCCTGTGACACTCTTGGTGGGGGACCCTCCACTGATAAACTCATCTTT.

As regards this clone: This likely traces to a read error, being one base from a far larger clone. This sample includes further DNA sequences coding for the same CDR3. The chain has TRDV2 and TRDJ1, with D perhaps matching TRDD3 (6 bases). The CDR3 consists of 14 residues. The germline V gene has CDR1 GEAIGNYY and CDR2 EKD. The CDR3 here is CACDTWGSTDKLIF. The CDR3 nucleotides are TGTGCCTGCGACACCTGGGGATCCACCGATAAACTCATCTTT.

This clone was seen more than once but under ten times. The TCRdb record carries a much larger clone's protein, which differs from this DNA's translation at residue 9; a read error is the likely cause, and the protein listed here is the DNA translation. CDR3: CACDPAEAEGYGSWDTRQMFF. Written as DNA, the CDR3 is TGTGCCTGTGACCCCGCGGAGGCTGAGGGATACGGCTCCTGGGACACCCGACAGATGTTTTTC. The chain is built from TRDV2 and TRDJ3; 8 nucleotides align to TRDD3. Unmatched junction bases numbered 15, after V lost 3 bases and J lost 0 bases. CDR1 GEAIGNYY and CDR2 EKD come from the germline V gene. CDR3 length: 21 amino acids.